What follows are 27 T cell receptor beta chains derived from one specimen sequenced in a study of blood T cell repertoires in COVID-19. The method was immunoSEQ multiplex PCR; TCRdb's version includes in-frame clones alone and lacks a portion of them. The sample carries 250,000 to 350,000 clones, 70% to 90% recorded once. Material for sequencing was PBMCs or T cells enriched from blood (not recorded which). The receptors were sampled from a woman aged 25 to 39 who had recovered from COVID-19.

This clone showed up just once. The V call is TRBV13, the J call TRBJ2-5; D possibly corresponds to TRBD1 (6 bases). The CDR3 consists of 14 residues. Between the trimmed V and J ends, which lost 5 bases and 5 bases, there was a span of 15 bases. CDR1 and CDR2 (germline): PRHDT, FYEKMQ (reference sequence). This chain's CDR3 is CASSRQGTGETQYF. The CDR3 DNA follows: TGTGCCAGCAGCCGACAAGGCACAGGGGAGACCCAGTACTTC. The entire variable domain, with the rest obtained from reference TRBV13 and TRBJ2-5, is as follows: AAGVIQSPRHLIKEKRETATLKCYPIPRHDTVYWYQQGPGQDPQFLISFYEKMQSDKGSIPDRFSAQQFSDYHSELNMSSLELGDSALYFCASSRQGTGETQYFGPGTRLLVL.

This clone occurred once. The chain couples TRBV6-5 to TRBJ1-2; D is uncertain. V was clipped by 6 bases and J by 4 bases, with 12 bases between them. Germline-derived CDR1 and CDR2 are MNHEY and SVGAGI. This CDR3 is built from 13 residues. The CDR3: CASSADGSYGYTF. The CDR3 DNA reads TGTGCCAGCAGCGCCGACGGGAGCTATGGCTACACCTTC.

This sequence joins TRBV7-9 and TRBJ1-1; D is possibly TRBD1 (5 bases). Deletions cut 6 bases from V and 0 bases from J, with 14 bases between. CDR1 is SEHNR and CDR2 is FQNEAQ in the germline V gene (reference sequence). The CDR3 is 15 residues long. CDR3 protein: CASSQQGGMNTEAFF. Here the CDR3 DNA reads TGTGCCAGCAGTCAGCAGGGCGGCATGAACACTGAAGCTTTCTTT.

V and J are TRBV27 and TRBJ1-1; D gene ambiguous. This CDR3 is built from 13 residues. Trimming left V 3 bases short and J 8 bases short, with 13 bases between. The germline V gene has CDR1 MNHEY and CDR2 SMNVEV (reference sequence). DNA of the CDR3: TGTGCCAGCAGTTTTTCCTCCACGCGGGAAGCTTTCTTT. Translation: CASSFSSTREAFF.

This chain links TRBV5-1 with TRBJ2-3, with D perhaps matching TRBD1 (6 bases). Germline-derived CDR1 and CDR2 are SGHRS and YFSETQ. Trimming took 5 bases from V and 4 from J, leaving 14 bases between them. This CDR3 contains 14 residues. CDR3 sequence (DNA): TGCGCCAGCAGACACAGGGTCGGGGCAGATACGCAGTATTTT. This codes for CASRHRVGADTQYF.

About this clone itself: This sample includes further DNA sequences coding for the same CDR3. V is TRBV28 and J is TRBJ1-5; 7 bases line up with TRBD1. The V segment lost 6 bases and the J segment 2 bases; nucleotides outside the gene matches: 1. The CDR3 loop spans 13 amino acids. CDR1 and CDR2 (germline): MDHEN, SYDVKM. The CDR3: CASRGQGNQPQHF. CDR3 DNA sequence: TGTGCCAGCAGAGGACAGGGCAATCAGCCCCAGCATTTT.

V is TRBV18 and J is TRBJ2-7; 8 bases agree with TRBD2. The germline V gene encodes CDR1 KGHSH and CDR2 LQKENI. V dropped 5 bases and J dropped 0; count of bases not matched to a gene: 3. The CDR3 extends over 14 amino acids. CDR3 sequence reads: CASSTGGYSYEQYF. In DNA, the CDR3 is TGTGCCAGCTCAACGGGGGGGTACTCCTACGAGCAGTACTTC.

CDR3 bases: TGTGCCAGCAGTTTGGGGAGGGATGAGCAGTTCTTC. Its translation is CASSLGRDEQFF. The rearrangement uses TRBV6-5 and TRBJ2-1; 7 bases fit TRBD2. This CDR3 contains 12 residues. V was clipped by 4 bases and J by 8 bases; unmatched bases: 2. Per the germline V gene, CDR1 is MNHEY and CDR2 is SVGAGI.

The chain has TRBV2 and TRBJ1-5; D remains unclear. Between the trimmed V and J ends, which lost 8 bases and 0 bases, there was a span of 14 bases. CDR3 length: 15 amino acids. Germline loops: CDR1 SNHLY, CDR2 FYNNEI. The CDR3 reads CASGDDGDSNQPQHF. For the CDR3, the DNA is TGTGCCAGCGGGGATGACGGGGATAGCAATCAGCCCCAGCATTTT.

V and J are TRBV19 and TRBJ2-5, with TRBD2 as a possible D gene (6 bases). Germline V CDR1 and CDR2: LNHDA, SQIVND (reference sequence). V lost 6 bases and J lost 1, with 21 bases in between. CDR3 length: 17 amino acids. The CDR3 sequence: CASSGPLFGRSQETQYF. Here the CDR3 DNA reads TGTGCCAGTAGCGGCCCCCTTTTTGGGAGGTCCCAAGAGACCCAGTACTTC.

The genes are TRBV3-1 (or the pseudogene TRBV3-2) and TRBJ1-5; 7 bases line up with TRBD1. The CDR3 consists of 14 residues. The V and J ends lost 4 bases and 2 bases, in that order; junction bases with no gene match: 2. CDR1 and CDR2 from the germline V gene are LGHDT and YNNKEL (reference sequence). The CDR3 protein is CASSPGQGNQPQHF. The CDR3 nucleotides are TGTGCCAGCAGCCCTGGACAGGGCAATCAGCCCCAGCATTTT.

The chain recombines TRBV9 with TRBJ1-1, with a weak D call TRBD1 (5 bases). Germline CDR1 SGDLS, CDR2 YYNGEE. V was clipped by 3 bases and J by 5 bases, with 11 bases between them. CDR3 length: 13 residues. In DNA, the CDR3 is TGTGCCAGCAGCGGAGGGGCGGGAACTGAAGCTTTCTTT. Its translation: CASSGGAGTEAFF.

The chain couples TRBV2 to TRBJ1-5, with a tentative D call TRBD1 (5 bases). Trimming shortened V by 7 bases and J by 2 bases, and 12 bases separated the two germline ends. This CDR3 is built from 14 residues. The germline CDR1 and CDR2 sequences are SNHLY and FYNNEI. The CDR3 sequence: CASKGNAGNQPQHF. The CDR3 DNA sequence: TGTGCCAGCAAGGGGAACGCGGGCAATCAGCCCCAGCATTTT. Together with reference TRBV2 and TRBJ1-5, the CDR3 gives the full variable domain: EPEVTQTPSHQVTQMGQEVILRCVPISNHLYFYWYRQILGQKVEFLVSFYNNEISEKSEIFDDQFSVERPDGSNFTLKIRSTKLEDSAMYFCASKGNAGNQPQHFGDGTRLSIL.

This chain connects TRBV12-1 to TRBJ2-5; TRBD2 reflects the table's D call only, with no check against the DNA. TRBV12-1 is recorded as a pseudogene. This CDR3 region has 18 residues. The CDR3 sequence is CASSFAIFGLAGMETQYF. For the CDR3, the DNA is TGTGCCAGCAGCTTTGCGATATTCGGCCTAGCGGGAATGGAGACCCAGTACTTC.

A single count supports this clone. The chain links TRBV14 to TRBJ1-6; D gene unclear. Per germline, CDR1 SGHDN and CDR2 FVKESK. Trimming shortened V by 5 bases and J by 7 bases, and 9 bases separated the two germline ends. The CDR3 is 13 amino acids. CDR3 protein: CASSEYSNSPLHF. DNA for the CDR3: TGTGCCAGCAGCGAATACAGCAATTCACCCCTCCACTTT.

J is TRBJ1-4 and V is TRBV7-9, with unresolved D. The CDR3 sequence is 13 residues long. CDR1 is SEHNR and CDR2 is FQNEAQ in the germline V gene (reference sequence). Deletions cut 3 bases from V and 8 bases from J, with 10 bases between. The CDR3 DNA sequence: TGTGCCAGCAGCTTCTCGAACAGCGAAAAACTGTTTTTT. Translation: CASSFSNSEKLFF.

The genes are TRBV30 and TRBJ2-5; TRBD1 matches at 9 bases. This CDR3 has 14 residues. The germline gives CDR1 GTSNPN, CDR2 SVGIG (reference sequence). V was clipped by 4 bases and J by 5 bases; unmatched bases: 8. In DNA form, the CDR3 reads TGTGCCTGGAATAAAGGACAGGGGATGGAGACCCAGTACTTC. It translates to CAWNKGQGMETQYF.

This clone was picked up one time. The chain links TRBV10-3 to TRBJ1-2; maybe TRBD1 (5 bases). The V gene's germline CDR1 is ENHRY and CDR2 SYGVKD. The ends were cut back, 9 bases at V and 8 bases at J, with 22 bases in the middle. This CDR3 spans 14 amino acids. The CDR3 DNA reads as TGTGCCATTGGATTAGGGGATCAGCAAGGAGGCTACACCTTC. Its protein is CAIGLGDQQGGYTF.

The chain has TRBV11-3 and TRBJ1-2; 7 bases match TRBD1. CDR3 size: 13 residues. J lost 6 bases, V lost 5 bases, and 6 bases had no gene match. Germline values: CDR1 SGHNT, CDR2 YENEEA. CDR3: CASSQPGGDGYTF. CDR3 DNA sequence: TGTGCCAGCAGCCAGCCAGGGGGTGATGGCTACACCTTC.

This chain uses TRBV27 with TRBJ2-3; no reliable D call. Looked up from germline, CDR1 is MNHEY and CDR2 is SMNVEV (reference sequence). The CDR3 is made up of 12 amino acids. V dropped 8 bases and J dropped 4 bases, with 10 bases sitting between them. CDR3 sequence: CASGYSADTQYF. In DNA form, the CDR3 reads TGTGCCAGCGGCTACAGTGCAGATACGCAGTATTTT.

About this clone: The junction differs from germline at one of its ends, possibly a read error. The chain uses TRBV25-1 and TRBJ1-1; D remains unclear. CDR3 length: 11 amino acids. Germline CDR1 and CDR2: MGHDK and SYGVNS. CDR3 protein: CASSEGLGSYF. CDR3 bases: TGTGCCAGCAGTGAGGGCCTCGGATCGTACTTT.

The rearrangement uses TRBV15 and TRBJ1-5; D call uncertain. The germline V gene encodes CDR1 LNHNV and CDR2 YYDKDF (reference sequence). The V end was cut by 1 base, the J end by 7 bases, with 11 bases between. The CDR3 is made up of 14 amino acids. The chain's CDR3 is CATSRAGRRQPQHF. The CDR3 DNA reads as TGTGCCACCAGCAGAGCAGGTAGACGACAGCCCCAGCATTTT.

J is TRBJ2-1 and V is TRBV29-1; 8 bases agree with TRBD2. Germline V gives CDR1 SQVTM, CDR2 ANQGSEA. CDR3 length: 15 residues. Losses at the gene ends were 4 bases for V and 10 bases for J; bases not matched to a gene: 15. The CDR3 region has the DNA TGCAGCGTTGTCCGACCGTTCGGCGAGCGGGAGGAGCAGTTCTTC. Its protein product is CSVVRPFGEREEQFF.

The chain has TRBV4-2 and TRBJ2-3; D may be TRBD2 (5 bases). Germline V gene data show CDR1 as LGHNA and CDR2 as YNFKEQ. CDR3 size: 14 residues. Trimming removed 0 bases from V and 6 bases from J, with 10 bases in between. In DNA, the CDR3 is TGTGCCAGCAGCCAAGACCTGGGAGAGGATACGCAGTATTTT. This gives the protein CASSQDLGEDTQYF.

As concerns this clone: One end of the junction fails to match germline, which may point to a read error. The chain recombines TRBV5-1 with TRBJ2-1; 9 nucleotides align to TRBD2. Germline loops: CDR1 SGHRS, CDR2 YFSETQ. The CDR3 extends over 18 amino acids. The CDR3 reads CARSGGQGVPFSYNEQFF. In DNA, the CDR3 is TGCGCCCGCAGCGGGGGGCAGGGGGTACCTTTTTCCTACAATGAGCAGTTCTTC. The variable domain in full, completed from reference TRBV5-1 and TRBJ2-1, reads KAGVTQTPRYLIKTRGQQVTLSCSPISGHRSVSWYQQTPGQGLQFLFEYFSETQRNKGNFPGRFSGRQFSNSRSEMNVSTLELGDSALYLCARSGGQGVPFSYNEQFFGPGTRLTVL.

The CDR3 region is CATSDLPRDEQFF. The CDR3 DNA is TGTGCCACCAGTGATTTGCCTAGAGATGAGCAGTTCTTC. This rearrangement joins TRBV24-1 to TRBJ2-1; D is unresolved. Germline lookup yields CDR1 KGHDR and CDR2 SFDVKD. Trimming left V 0 bases short and J 8 bases short, with 7 bases between. The CDR3 contains 13 residues.

This chain connects TRBV12-3 or TRBV12-4 to TRBJ2-7; the D gene is possibly TRBD2 (5 bases). V dropped 6 bases and J dropped 5 bases, with 11 bases sitting between them. This CDR3 spans 12 amino acids. The CDR3, as DNA: TGTGCCAGCAGGAGGGAAAACGACGAGCAGTACTTC. As protein: CASRRENDEQYF.